These 28 T cell receptor beta chains were sequenced from one sample in a study of beta chain features in type 1 diabetes. These TCRs are of unknown antigen specificity. General study points: Moderate yet significant TCRB CDR3 shortening was seen in Type 1 diabetes patients in all four CD4+ subsets.

The entirety of the isolated RNA underwent reverse transcription, so expressed TCRB transcripts were sequenced. Sequencing used immunoSEQ multiplex PCR; TCRdb keeps in-frame clones, though not all of them. This table has some 240,000 clones, about a sixth appearing once. Sequenced material: naive CD4+ T cells from blood. The receptors were gathered from a man under 40 with type 1 diabetes.

This clone has only a few counts. V gene TRBV7-8 combines with J gene TRBJ2-4, with D unclear. CDR1 and CDR2 from the germline V gene are SGHVS and FQNEAQ. The CDR3 totals 14 residues. Trimming left V 5 bases short and J 5 bases short, with 13 bases between. The CDR3 DNA follows: TGTGCCAGCAGCGAAGGCGACACCGAAAACATTCAGTACTTC. It specifies CASSEGDTENIQYF.

On this clone: Different DNA sequences within this sample yield the same CDR3. The J gene is TRBJ2-3, the V gene TRBV9, with 9 bases identical to TRBD2. The length of the CDR3 is 15 residues. With 2 bases clipped from V and 2 bases from J, the junction kept 3 bases outside the gene matches. CDR1 and CDR2 from the germline V gene are SGDLS and YYNGEE. Here the CDR3 DNA reads TGTGCCAGCAGCGTCGGCGGGAGGGCCACAGATACGCAGTATTTT. As protein: CASSVGGRATDTQYF.

V usage is TRBV9 and J usage is TRBJ2-5; TRBD2 might be the D (6 bases). V was shortened by 7 bases and J by 5 bases, with 15 bases between the two germline ends. Germline CDR1 and CDR2: SGDLS and YYNGEE. This CDR3 is built from 13 residues. For the CDR3, the DNA is TGTGCCAGCGGCAAGCGGGTCGGGGAGACCCAGTACTTC. This translates into CASGKRVGETQYF.

This clone was counted between two and nine times. V gene TRBV4-1 combines with J gene TRBJ2-2; 10 positions match TRBD2. The V gene end was trimmed by 3 bases and the J gene end by 6 bases; junction bases not matched to a gene: 10. CDR1 and CDR2 (germline): MGHRA, YSYEKL. The CDR3 sequence is 17 residues long. CDR3 sequence (DNA): TGCGCCAGCAGCCAGACGGCGCTAGCGGGAGTTGCCGGGGAGCTGTTTTTT. Protein product: CASSQTALAGVAGELFF.

This clone was seen more than once but under ten times. This sequence joins TRBV5-1 and TRBJ2-1; 9 bases match TRBD1. The CDR3 spans 15 residues. V was pared by 0 bases and J by 4 bases, with 2 bases of the junction left unmatched. Germline V gene data show CDR1 as SGHRS and CDR2 as YFSETQ. CDR3 region: CASSLGGQGYNEQFF. The CDR3 DNA is TGCGCCAGCAGCTTGGGAGGACAGGGGTACAATGAGCAGTTCTTC.

This clone was recorded a few times. The chain links TRBV2 to TRBJ2-6; unclear D gene. The CDR3 length is 14 residues. The germline gives CDR1 SNHLY, CDR2 FYNNEI. Between the trimmed V and J ends, which lost 5 bases and 2 bases, there was a span of 7 bases. The CDR3 DNA is TGTGCCAGCAGTCCCGGCGCTGGGGCCAACGTCCTGACTTTC. It yields the protein CASSPGAGANVLTF.

This sequence joins TRBV11-2 and TRBJ2-5; 7 positions match TRBD1. Germline lookup yields CDR1 SGHAT and CDR2 FQNNGV. V dropped 5 bases and J dropped 4; count of bases not matched to a gene: 4. The CDR3 length is 13 residues. The CDR3 DNA follows: TGTGCCAGCAGCGTATACAGGGGAGAGACCCAGTACTTC. It encodes CASSVYRGETQYF.

The chain has TRBV6-4 and TRBJ2-1, with TRBD2 matching over 11 bases. The germline V gene encodes CDR1 MRHNA and CDR2 SNTAGT. J lost 3 bases, V lost 6 bases, and 4 bases had no gene match. This CDR3 contains 15 residues. CDR3 sequence (DNA): TGTGCCAGCAGACCCGGACTAGCGGGCTACAATGAGCAGTTCTTC. Protein sequence: CASRPGLAGYNEQFF.

This clone was seen a handful of times. The same CDR3 can be traced to other DNA sequences in this sample. The V call is TRBV19, the J call TRBJ2-5; the D gene is possibly TRBD2 (6 bases). CDR1 is LNHDA and CDR2 is SQIVND in the germline V gene (reference sequence). CDR3 size: 12 residues. The V end was cut by 6 bases, the J end by 5 bases, with 10 bases between. CDR3 protein: CASSPRGETQYF. DNA for the CDR3: TGTGCCAGTAGCCCACGGGGGGAGACCCAGTACTTC. Filled out from reference TRBV19 and TRBJ2-5, the complete variable domain reads DGGITQSPKYLFRKEGQNVTLSCEQNLNHDAMYWYRQDPGQGLRLIYYSQIVNDFQKGDIAEGYSVSREKKESFPLTVTSAQKNPTAFYLCASSPRGETQYFGPGTRLLVL.

The rearrangement links TRBV4-1 to TRBJ2-7, with D possibly being TRBD1 (5 bases). Deletions cut 1 base from V and 4 bases from J, with 8 bases between. This CDR3 is 13 amino acids long. Germline CDR1 reads MGHRA; CDR2 reads YSYEKL. CDR3 nucleotides: TGCGCCAGCAGCCAAGTCAGGGCTTACGAGCAGTACTTC. It is translated as CASSQVRAYEQYF.

The V call is TRBV5-6, the J call TRBJ2-7; 7 nucleotides match TRBD2. V lost 4 bases and J lost 2; bases outside the gene matches: 6. Germline V gene lookup returns CDR1 SGHDT and CDR2 YYEEEE. This CDR3 comprises 14 residues. CDR3 amino acids: CASSPGDYTYEQYF. For the CDR3, the DNA is TGTGCCAGCAGCCCGGGGGACTATACCTACGAGCAGTACTTC.

Comments on this clone: Other DNA sequences in this sample translate to the same CDR3. The rearrangement joins TRBV30 to TRBJ1-1; 10 bases match TRBD1. The CDR3 loop spans 13 amino acids. V was clipped by 3 bases and J by 4 bases; unmatched bases: 2. Germline CDR1 is GTSNPN and CDR2 is SVGIG (reference sequence). CDR3 sequence (DNA): TGTGCCTGGAGGGGACAGGGGAGCACTGAAGCTTTCTTT. Translating gives CAWRGQGSTEAFF.

The chain employs TRBV29-1 and TRBJ1-5; D might be TRBD1 (6 bases). The CDR3 spans 14 residues. V was trimmed by 4 bases and J by 6 bases, leaving 16 bases between them. The V gene's germline CDR1 is SQVTM and CDR2 ANQGSEA. The CDR3 nucleotides are TGCAGCGTTGTACCACAGGGTGCGGGTCAGCCCCAGCATTTT. Encoded protein: CSVVPQGAGQPQHF.

This clone was counted only a few times. The chain is built from TRBV7-2 and TRBJ2-2; no reliable D call. The germline V and J ends were trimmed by 2 bases and 1 base, with 5 bases remaining between them. The CDR3 is made up of 14 amino acids. Germline values: CDR1 SGHTA, CDR2 FQGNSA. The chain's CDR3 is CASSLRRNTGELFF. The DNA of the CDR3 is TGTGCCAGCAGCTTAAGGCGGAACACCGGGGAGCTGTTTTTT.

This chain links TRBV19 with TRBJ2-1; the D gene could be TRBD1 or TRBD2 (6 bases each). The CDR3 contains 16 residues. Between the trimmed V and J ends, which lost 7 bases and 3 bases, there was a span of 19 bases. Germline values: CDR1 LNHDA, CDR2 SQIVND (reference sequence). Written as DNA, the CDR3 is TGTGCCAGTACTAATACCCCACAGGGACTCTACAATGAGCAGTTCTTC. It specifies CASTNTPQGLYNEQFF.

The chain employs TRBV7-9 and TRBJ2-2, with 8 positions matching TRBD1. In germline, CDR1 is SEHNR, CDR2 FQNEAQ (reference sequence). The CDR3 loop spans 14 amino acids. Unmatched junction bases numbered 4, after V lost 1 base and J lost 9 bases. Here the CDR3 reads CASSLGQGIRELFF. CDR3 in DNA: TGTGCCAGCAGCTTAGGACAGGGGATCCGGGAGCTGTTTTTT.

J is TRBJ2-1 and V is TRBV9; 11 nucleotides match TRBD2. Looked up from germline, CDR1 is SGDLS and CDR2 is YYNGEE. After removal of 0 bases from V and 6 bases from J, the junction contained 2 bases not matched to a gene. The CDR3 is 15 residues long. The CDR3 reads CASSVASGRFNEQFF. The DNA for the CDR3 is TGTGCCAGCAGCGTAGCTAGCGGGAGGTTCAATGAGCAGTTCTTC.

The rearrangement uses TRBV5-6 and TRBJ2-3; D is uncertain. The CDR3 has 12 residues. CDR1 and CDR2 (germline): SGHDT, YYEEEE. V was trimmed by 0 bases and J by 4 bases, leaving 3 bases between them. CDR3 sequence (DNA): TGTGCCAGCAGCTTGGCTCCAGATACGCAGTATTTT. This encodes CASSLAPDTQYF.

This clone was observed a few times. This specimen includes other DNA sequences encoding the same CDR3. The CDR3 reads CASSLTGLSYEQYF. The DNA of the CDR3 is TGCGCCAGCAGCTTAACCGGTCTCTCCTACGAGCAGTACTTC. The V gene is TRBV5-1, the J gene TRBJ2-7, with D unclear. Germline V gene lookup returns CDR1 SGHRS and CDR2 YFSETQ. V lost 2 bases, J lost 0 bases, and 9 bases lay in between. The CDR3 has 14 residues.

J is TRBJ2-7 and V is TRBV7-2; 9 bases match TRBD2. The J segment lost 6 bases and the V segment lost 1 base, leaving 4 bases of the junction unmatched. The germline CDR1 and CDR2 sequences are SGHTA and FQGNSA. The CDR3 loop spans 14 amino acids. The CDR3, as DNA: TGTGCCAGCAGCTTAGTAGCGGGAGTTACCGAGCAGTACTTC. This gives the protein CASSLVAGVTEQYF. The full variable domain, with the rest looked up from reference TRBV7-2 and TRBJ2-7, is GAGVSQSPSNKVTEKGKDVELRCDPISGHTALYWYRQSLGQGLEFLIYFQGNSAPDKSGLPSDRFSAERTGGSVSTLTIQRTQQEDSAVYLCASSLVAGVTEQYFGPGTRLTVT.

A few counts support this clone. V and J are TRBV2 and TRBJ2-3, with D uncertain. The germline CDR1 and CDR2 sequences are SNHLY and FYNNEI. Trimming removed 7 bases from V and 4 bases from J, with 9 bases in between. The CDR3 has 12 residues. CDR3 in amino acids: CASTSIADTQYF. Written as DNA, the CDR3 is TGTGCCAGCACGAGTATCGCAGATACGCAGTATTTT. Supplemented by reference TRBV2 and TRBJ2-3, the full variable domain reads EPEVTQTPSHQVTQMGQEVILRCVPISNHLYFYWYRQILGQKVEFLVSFYNNEISEKSEIFDDQFSVERPDGSNFTLKIRSTKLEDSAMYFCASTSIADTQYFGPGTRLTVL.

The J gene is TRBJ2-5, the V gene TRBV29-1; no definite D call. Germline CDR1 is SQVTM and CDR2 is ANQGSEA. V lost 4 bases to trimming and J lost 0 bases, with 12 bases between them. The CDR3 covers 14 residues. The CDR3 loop is CSVGRQRYQETQYF. CDR3 DNA: TGCAGCGTTGGACGCCAACGGTACCAAGAGACCCAGTACTTC.

This clone was picked up a small number of times. The chain carries TRBV5-1 and TRBJ2-5; 12 nucleotides match TRBD2. Trimming took 0 bases from V and 7 from J; bases not matched to a gene: 10. Germline CDR1 SGHRS, CDR2 YFSETQ. There are 17 residues in the CDR3. DNA of the CDR3: TGCGCCAGCAGCTTGGTGACTAGCGGGAGTCGTTTGAGGACCCAGTACTTC. Amino acids: CASSLVTSGSRLRTQYF.

The count of this clone is one. The rearrangement uses TRBV7-3 and TRBJ2-1; 7 bases line up with TRBD1. Germline CDR1 SGHTA, CDR2 FQGTGA. This CDR3 contains 13 residues. Trimming removed 5 bases from V and 5 bases from J; junction bases left unmatched: 3. CDR3 bases: TGTGCCAGCAGCGCAGGGACAGACAATGAGCAGTTCTTC. As protein: CASSAGTDNEQFF.

CDR3 loop: CASSLLASGAQYF. CDR3 coding DNA: TGTGCCAGCAGTCTGCTGGCAAGCGGGGCCCAGTACTTC. V is TRBV27 and J is TRBJ2-5; 7 positions match TRBD2. This CDR3 comprises 13 residues. Germline loops: CDR1 MNHEY, CDR2 SMNVEV (reference sequence). The V gene end was trimmed by 5 bases and the J gene end by 9 bases; junction bases not matched to a gene: 9.

The V call is TRBV7-3, the J call TRBJ2-4; TRBD1 matches 10 bases. With V trimmed by 0 bases and J by 13 bases, 6 bases remained unmatched. The germline gives CDR1 SGHTA, CDR2 FQGTGA. This CDR3 contains 14 residues. The CDR3 region is CASSLTRDRGPQYF. The CDR3 DNA follows: TGTGCCAGCAGCTTAACGCGGGACAGGGGTCCACAGTACTTC.

V gene TRBV4-2 combines with J gene TRBJ2-5; 9 bases match TRBD1. The CDR3 extends over 13 amino acids. V gave up 6 bases and J gave up 5 bases; unmatched junction bases: 4. The germline V gene has CDR1 LGHNA and CDR2 YNFKEQ. CDR3 coding DNA: TGTGCCAGCAGGGGACAGGGAGAGGAGACCCAGTACTTC. This translates into CASRGQGEETQYF.

In DNA form, the CDR3 reads TGTGCTAGTGGTTCCACACCGGGACAACCCTGGCAGCCCCAGCATTTT. It codes for CASGSTPGQPWQPQHF. The chain couples TRBV12-5 to TRBJ1-5; a weak D match, TRBD1 (6 bases). The CDR3 totals 16 residues. The ends were cut back, 4 bases at V and 7 bases at J, with 20 bases in the middle. The germline V gene encodes CDR1 LGHNT and CDR2 FRNRAP. Full variable domain (remainder filled in from reference TRBV12-5 and TRBJ1-5): DARVTQTPRHKVTEMGQEVTMRCQPILGHNTVFWYRQTMMQGLELLAYFRNRAPLDDSGMPKDRFSAEMPDATLATLKIQPSEPRDSAVYFCASGSTPGQPWQPQHFGDGTRLSIL.